The T cell receptor beta chain under discussion was sequenced for a study of blood T cells in healthy people across ages. This clonotype was counted only a few times. V shed 5 bases and J 3 bases; nucleotides not matched to a gene: 14. The CDR3 has 17 residues. Germline V CDR1 and CDR2: MNHNS, SASEGT. A second PCR of about 6 to 11 cycles used a sample-barcoded 5' primer and a J-beta primer mix. TCRdb used MiXCR to reprocess the 5' RACE reads, holding one entry per CDR3 protein. The table lists some 790,000 distinct CDR3 sequences, 29% of them singletons. Sample: blood. This clonotype originated in a woman aged 80 or older in good health. This chain uses TRBV6-1 with TRBJ1-1; 8 bases agree with TRBD1. CDR3 sequence reads: CASSRDRGPGGHTEAFF. DNA for the CDR3: TGTGCCAGCAGTAGAGACAGGGGCCCCGGGGGGCACACTGAAGCTTTCTTT.